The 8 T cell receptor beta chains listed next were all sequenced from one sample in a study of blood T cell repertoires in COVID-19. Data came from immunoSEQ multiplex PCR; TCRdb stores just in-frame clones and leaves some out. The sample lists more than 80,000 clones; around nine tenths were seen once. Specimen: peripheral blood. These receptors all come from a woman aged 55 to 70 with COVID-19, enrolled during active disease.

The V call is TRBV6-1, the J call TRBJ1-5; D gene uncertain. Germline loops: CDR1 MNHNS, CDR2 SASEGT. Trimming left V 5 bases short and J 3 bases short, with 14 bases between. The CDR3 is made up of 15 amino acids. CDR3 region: CASSHISGINQPQHF. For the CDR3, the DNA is TGTGCCAGCAGTCACATCTCGGGGATCAATCAGCCCCAGCATTTT.

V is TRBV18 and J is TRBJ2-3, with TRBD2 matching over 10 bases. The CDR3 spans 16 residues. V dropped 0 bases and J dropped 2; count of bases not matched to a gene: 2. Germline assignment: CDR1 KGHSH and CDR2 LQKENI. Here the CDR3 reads CASSPPTSGVTDTQYF. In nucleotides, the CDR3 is TGTGCCAGCTCACCACCCACTAGCGGGGTCACAGATACGCAGTATTTT. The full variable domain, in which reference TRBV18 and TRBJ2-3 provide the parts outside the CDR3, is NAGVMQNPRHLVRRRGQEARLRCSPMKGHSHVYWYRQLPEEGLKFMVYLQKENIIDESGMPKERFSAEFPKEGPSILRIQQVVRGDSAAYFCASSPPTSGVTDTQYFGPGTRLTVL.

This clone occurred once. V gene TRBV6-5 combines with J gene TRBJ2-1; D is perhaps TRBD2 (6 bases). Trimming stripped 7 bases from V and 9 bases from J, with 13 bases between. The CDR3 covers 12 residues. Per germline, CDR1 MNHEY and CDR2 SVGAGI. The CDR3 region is CASTPAAGEQFF. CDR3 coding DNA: TGTGCCAGCACCCCGGCAGCGGGTGAGCAGTTCTTC.

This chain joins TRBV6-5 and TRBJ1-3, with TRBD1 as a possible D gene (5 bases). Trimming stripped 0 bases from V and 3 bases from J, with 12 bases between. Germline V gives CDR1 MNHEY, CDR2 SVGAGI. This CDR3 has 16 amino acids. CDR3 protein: CASSYSVGQYGNTIYF. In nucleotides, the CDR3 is TGTGCCAGCAGTTACTCAGTAGGACAATATGGAAACACCATATATTTT.

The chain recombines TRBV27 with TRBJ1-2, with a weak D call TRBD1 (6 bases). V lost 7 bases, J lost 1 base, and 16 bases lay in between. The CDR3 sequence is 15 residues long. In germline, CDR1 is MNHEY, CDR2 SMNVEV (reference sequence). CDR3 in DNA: TGTGCCAGCACCGCGGACAGACCTATTAACTATGGCTACACCTTC. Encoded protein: CASTADRPINYGYTF.

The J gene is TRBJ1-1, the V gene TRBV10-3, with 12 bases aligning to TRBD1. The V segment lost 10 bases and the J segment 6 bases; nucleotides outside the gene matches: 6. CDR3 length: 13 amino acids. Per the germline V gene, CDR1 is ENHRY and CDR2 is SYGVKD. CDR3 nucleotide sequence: TGTGCCACAGGGGACAGGGGGCGCGCTGAAGCTTTCTTT. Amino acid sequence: CATGDRGRAEAFF.

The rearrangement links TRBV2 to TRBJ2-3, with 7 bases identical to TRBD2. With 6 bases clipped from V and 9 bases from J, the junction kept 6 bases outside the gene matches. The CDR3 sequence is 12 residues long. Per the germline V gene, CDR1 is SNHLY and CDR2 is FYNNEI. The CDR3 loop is CASRGDYRTQYF. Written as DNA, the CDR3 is TGTGCCAGCAGGGGGGACTACCGGACGCAGTATTTT.

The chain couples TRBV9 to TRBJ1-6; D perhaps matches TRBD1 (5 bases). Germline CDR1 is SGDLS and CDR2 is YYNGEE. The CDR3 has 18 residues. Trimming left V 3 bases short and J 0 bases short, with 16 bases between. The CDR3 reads CASSANPGGSSYNSPLHF. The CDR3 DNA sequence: TGTGCCAGCAGCGCCAACCCGGGGGGGAGCTCCTATAATTCACCCCTCCACTTT.